Shown below are 16 T cell receptor beta chains from a single sample sequenced in a study of memory CD4+ T cells and cytomegalovirus serostatus. Only in-frame clones appear in the TCRdb table, and some are missing; sequencing was by immunoSEQ multiplex PCR. The sample consists of under 40,000 clones, 79% of them appearing once. Single viable CD3+CD4+CD8-CD45RO+ cells were sorted as the memory CD4+ T cells. Sequencing was performed on memory CD4+ T cells from blood. These receptors were collected from an adult in good health and CMV-seropositive.

This sequence joins TRBV5-4 and TRBJ2-1; either TRBD1 or TRBD2 may fit D (7 bases each). Trimming took 0 bases from V and 8 from J, leaving 21 bases between them. The CDR3 is 17 residues long. Per germline, CDR1 SGHNT and CDR2 YYREEE (reference sequence). CDR3 sequence reads: CASSLGGRQGGRDEQFF. The DNA of the CDR3 is TGTGCCAGCAGCTTGGGTGGACGACAGGGAGGGAGAGATGAGCAGTTCTTC.

This rearrangement joins TRBV4-1 to TRBJ2-2, with 8 bases aligning to TRBD2. The length of the CDR3 is 17 residues. J gave up 5 bases and V 0 bases, and 8 bases lay outside the gene matches. CDR1 and CDR2 from the germline V gene are MGHRA and YSYEKL. CDR3 in amino acids: CASSQESIGLATGELFF. The CDR3 nucleotides read TGCGCCAGCAGCCAAGAAAGTATAGGACTAGCTACCGGGGAGCTGTTTTTT.

CDR3 nucleotides: TGTGCCAGCAGCCCCTATTCAGGGGGCCTCGGGGAGCAGTACTTC. Translating gives CASSPYSGGLGEQYF. This chain connects TRBV7-2 to TRBJ2-7; 8 bases are shared with TRBD1. The germline V gene has CDR1 SGHTA and CDR2 FQGNSA. This CDR3 is built from 15 residues. V shed 5 bases and J 7 bases; nucleotides not matched to a gene: 13.

V usage is TRBV2 and J usage is TRBJ1-2; TRBD1 might be the D (5 bases). CDR3 length equals 13 residues. The V end lost 6 bases, the J end lost 6 bases, and 14 bases lay between the germline ends. The germline CDR1 and CDR2 sequences are SNHLY and FYNNEI. This CDR3 reads CASRGTPGDGYTF. CDR3 sequence (DNA): TGTGCCAGCAGGGGGACGCCGGGGGATGGCTACACCTTC.

The chain carries TRBV29-1 and TRBJ1-1; D might be TRBD1 (6 bases). The CDR3 extends over 13 amino acids. With 6 bases removed from V and 6 bases from J, the gap between germline ends came to 17 bases. Per germline, CDR1 SQVTM and CDR2 ANQGSEA. CDR3: CSVPKGGGAEAFF. Written as DNA, the CDR3 is TGCAGCGTCCCCAAAGGGGGTGGGGCTGAAGCTTTCTTT.

This clone was observed a single time. The chain links TRBV27 to TRBJ2-2; a weak D match, TRBD2 (5 bases). The CDR3 is made up of 18 amino acids. The germline V gene encodes CDR1 MNHEY and CDR2 SMNVEV (reference sequence). The V and J ends lost 4 bases and 0 bases respectively, with 18 bases between them. The CDR3 spells CASSSGSGLSANTGELFF. CDR3 in DNA: TGTGCCAGCAGTTCGGGGTCTGGTCTAAGCGCGAACACCGGGGAGCTGTTTTTT.

This clone was counted once. The chain links TRBV4-1 to TRBJ2-1; 9 positions agree with TRBD2. Trimming removed 4 bases from V and 10 bases from J; junction bases left unmatched: 8. Germline CDR1 MGHRA, CDR2 YSYEKL. The length of the CDR3 is 14 residues. The CDR3, as DNA: TGCGCCAGCAGCCGACTTCTAGCGGGACGCGAGCAGTTCTTC. It is translated as CASSRLLAGREQFF.

A few counts support this clone. The chain couples TRBV6-6 to TRBJ2-1; 10 nucleotides align to TRBD2. Germline-derived CDR1 and CDR2 are MNHNY and SVGAGI (reference sequence). CDR3 length: 16 residues. The V segment lost 4 bases and the J segment 9 bases; nucleotides outside the gene matches: 12. The CDR3 sequence: CASSFLTSGAKGEQFF. The CDR3, as DNA: TGTGCCAGCAGTTTCCTAACTAGCGGGGCCAAGGGTGAGCAGTTCTTC.

The chain is built from TRBV5-1 and TRBJ2-3; TRBD2 might be the D (7 bases). V gave up 0 bases and J gave up 5 bases, with 16 bases separating them. Germline CDR1 is SGHRS and CDR2 is YFSETQ. CDR3 length equals 16 residues. The CDR3 protein is CASSLGEGGPLDTQYF. The CDR3, as DNA: TGCGCCAGCAGCTTGGGAGAGGGGGGGCCTTTAGATACGCAGTATTTT.

The chain links TRBV18 to TRBJ1-3; D not certain. The germline V gene encodes CDR1 KGHSH and CDR2 LQKENI. CDR3 length equals 15 residues. V gave up 8 bases and J gave up 1 base, with 15 bases separating them. The chain's CDR3 is CASQAAGASGNTIYF. CDR3 nucleotides: TGTGCCAGCCAAGCCGCTGGAGCTTCTGGAAACACCATATATTTT.

This clone appeared once. The chain recombines TRBV7-2 with TRBJ2-5; D gene ambiguous. CDR1 is SGHTA, CDR2 FQGNSA, per germline. The CDR3 is made up of 13 amino acids. Trimming shortened V by 1 base and J by 5 bases, and 8 bases separated the two germline ends. The CDR3 sequence: CASSLGVEETQYF. The CDR3 nucleotides read TGTGCCAGCAGCTTAGGGGTTGAGGAGACCCAGTACTTC.

V is TRBV4-3 and J is TRBJ1-1; D is possibly TRBD1 (5 bases). The V and J ends lost 1 base and 4 bases respectively, with 13 bases between them. From germline, CDR1 is LGHNA and CDR2 YSLEER. The CDR3 length is 15 residues. The CDR3 here is CASSQGWAGSTEAFF. The CDR3 bases are TGCGCCAGCAGCCAAGGGTGGGCAGGGAGCACTGAAGCTTTCTTT.

The genes are TRBV7-2 and TRBJ1-2; D gene ambiguous. V lost 2 bases and J 1 base, leaving 8 bases between the germline ends. This CDR3 is built from 14 residues. Germline V gene sequence: CDR1 SGHTA, CDR2 FQGNSA. The CDR3 coding sequence is TGTGCCAGCAGCTTAAGCTCTAATAACTATGGCTACACCTTC. It encodes CASSLSSNNYGYTF.

The chain combines TRBV5-6 with TRBJ2-5; D possibly corresponds to TRBD2 (6 bases). This CDR3 contains 16 residues. Trimming removed 1 base from V and 4 bases from J, with 17 bases in between. Looked up from germline, CDR1 is SGHDT and CDR2 is YYEEEE. The CDR3 protein is CASSLWRGIRGETQYF. The CDR3 nucleotides read TGTGCCAGCAGCTTGTGGCGCGGGATAAGGGGAGAGACCCAGTACTTC.

The chain recombines TRBV11-2 with TRBJ2-7; 8 positions agree with TRBD1. The trim removed 5 bases at V and 3 bases at J, leaving 9 bases unmatched. The CDR3 spans 15 residues. Germline assignment: CDR1 SGHAT and CDR2 FQNNGV. The CDR3 spells CASSRGTGAYYEQYF. CDR3 nucleotides: TGTGCCAGCAGCCGTGGGACAGGAGCTTACTACGAGCAGTACTTC.

In this sample, this clone turned up a few times. V usage is TRBV5-1 and J usage is TRBJ2-3; TRBD1 might be the D (6 bases). The germline V gene has CDR1 SGHRS and CDR2 YFSETQ. Trimming cost V 1 base and J 1 base, with 7 bases left between them. The CDR3 sequence is 14 residues long. The CDR3 nucleotides read TGCGCCAGCAGCTTGAGACAGGGCACAGATACGCAGTATTTT. Protein: CASSLRQGTDTQYF. Full variable domain (outside the CDR3, taken from reference TRBV5-1 and TRBJ2-3): KAGVTQTPRYLIKTRGQQVTLSCSPISGHRSVSWYQQTPGQGLQFLFEYFSETQRNKGNFPGRFSGRQFSNSRSEMNVSTLELGDSALYLCASSLRQGTDTQYFGPGTRLTVL.